The clone carrying this T cell receptor beta chain was recorded many times. The target antigen is unknown. The V and J ends lost 3 bases and 6 bases respectively, with 10 bases between them. The V gene's germline CDR1 is MDHEN and CDR2 SYDVKM. The CDR3 runs to 13 residues. These data originate in a study of T cells in Graves' hyperthyroidism and ophthalmopathy. About the study: Blood was drawn when the patient was first diagnosed and still untreated. Study-level findings and limits: Blood also held most thyroid clonotypes expanded beyond 0.001.

The source material, RNA transcripts, was used to amplify TCR beta CDR3 regions. HTBI primers drove first-round RT-PCR of the TCR CDR3. One entry per CDR3 protein results from TCRdb running MiXCR on the multiplex PCR reads. The sample lists 700,000 or so distinct CDR3 sequences; about a sixth were seen once. This TCR was sampled from a man younger than 35 with Graves' hyperthyroidism. The sequenced sample consisted of blood. The chain uses TRBV28 and TRBJ2-3; TRBD1 might be the D (5 bases). CDR3 DNA sequence: TGTGCCAGCAGTTTGGCAGGGCAGGATACGCAGTATTTT. This codes for CASSLAGQDTQYF. Combining the CDR3 with reference TRBV28 and TRBJ2-3 gives the whole variable domain DVKVTQSSRYLVKRTGEKVFLECVQDMDHENMFWYRQDPGLGLRLIYFSYDVKMKEKGDIPEGYSVSREKKERFSLILESASTNQTSMYLCASSLAGQDTQYFGPGTRLTVL.